The 2 T cell receptor beta chains presented below share a single source sample, sequenced in a study of immune heterogeneity within non-small cell lung tumors. The authors used around 640 ng of bulk tumor genomic DNA per sample as template. From each primary tumor, several far-apart biopsies were obtained during surgery. Enrolled patients presented with newly diagnosed, previously untreated non-small cell lung cancer and underwent curative surgery. Multiplex PCR amplified the TCR beta CDR3 region. Its first round ran for 9 to 11 cycles with 32 V and 13 J primers. A single record per CDR3 protein comes from TCRdb applying MiXCR to the multiplex PCR reads. The table lists about 2,600 distinct CDR3 sequences, about 27% of them singletons. The sequenced material came from lung tumor tissue. All receptors come from a man between 45 and 60 years old with non-small cell lung cancer.

This chain joins TRBV6-2 or TRBV6-3 and TRBJ2-7; 9 nucleotides agree with TRBD2. The CDR3 consists of 14 residues. Losses at the gene ends were 5 bases for V and 1 base for J; bases not matched to a gene: 3. CDR1 is MNHEY, CDR2 SVGEGT, per germline. The DNA for the CDR3 is TGTGCCAGCAGTCATAGCGGGAGTTCCTACGAGCAGTACTTC. Amino acids: CASSHSGSSYEQYF.

V usage is TRBV2 and J usage is TRBJ1-2, with D possibly matching TRBD1 (6 bases). Germline CDR1 reads SNHLY; CDR2 reads FYNNEI. V gave up 6 bases and J gave up 4 bases, with 12 bases separating them. The CDR3 spans 13 residues. The CDR3 region has the DNA TGTGCCAGCAGAGAGGACAGATCCTATGGCTACACCTTC. The encoded protein is CASREDRSYGYTF.